This is a list of T cell receptor beta chains from one sample in a study of CD8+ T cells in alopecia areata. The method was immunoSEQ multiplex PCR; TCRdb's version includes in-frame clones alone and lacks a portion of them. The data contain about 160,000 clones, about three fifths of them seen just once; the ten biggest clones take up 0.91%. The sequencing here drew on CD4+ T cells sorted from blood, taken at week 4, from a patient treated with tofacitinib. The receptor source for this set is a human donor with alopecia areata. Both conserved end residues are part of each CDR3. The order of the fields is D gene, J gene, clone size, V gene, CDR3 DNA, CDR3 protein. The D gene is left open where the match is weak. Part of the rows lack a size; the others show once, few, many or a class for expanded clones.

>-|TRBJ2-1|-|TRBV30
TGTGCCTGGTGTCGGAGCAATGAGCAGTTCTTC
CAWCRSNEQFF
>-|TRBJ2-5|-|TRBV10-3
TGTGCCATCAGTGAACAAGAGACCCAGTACTTC
CAISEQETQYF
>-|TRBJ2-7|few|TRBV2
TGTGCCAGCATGCGAGACCCAGTGGCCTACGAGCAGTACTTC
CASMRDPVAYEQYF
>-|TRBJ1-1|-|TRBV6-1
TGTGCCAGCAGTGAAGACCGAGGGACTGAAGCTTTCTTT
CASSEDRGTEAFF
>-|TRBJ1-5|-|TRBV4-2
TGTGCCAGCAGCCAAGTTGGCAATCAGCCCCAGCATTTT
CASSQVGNQPQHF
>TRBD2|TRBJ2-7|-|TRBV7-6
TGTGCCAGCAGCTTAGGGACTAGGTCCTACGAGCAGTACTTC
CASSLGTRSYEQYF
>-|TRBJ2-3|-|TRBV7-3
TGTGCCAGCAGCTTAGGCGTGGGAAGCACAGATACGCAGTATTTT
CASSLGVGSTDTQYF
>-|TRBJ2-2|-|TRBV29-1
TGCAGCGTTTTTACAACCGGGGAGCTGTTTTTT
CSVFTTGELFF
>-|TRBJ2-6|-|TRBV30
TGTGCCTGGAGTGGTAGTTCTGGGGCCAACGTCCTGACTTTC
CAWSGSSGANVLTF
>-|TRBJ1-2|-|TRBV29-1
TGCAGCGTTGATGGAGACCCCTATGGCTACACCTTC
CSVDGDPYGYTF
>-|TRBJ2-6|-|TRBV2
TGTGCCAGCAGTGAAGGGGCCAACGTCCTGACTTTC
CASSEGANVLTF
>TRBD1|TRBJ1-2|-|TRBV4-2
TGTGCCAGCAGCCAAGATCAAAGGGGGCGCGGCTACACCTTC
CASSQDQRGRGYTF
>-|TRBJ2-2|-|TRBV6-6
TGTGCCAGCAGTTCCAGCACCGGGGAGCTGTTTTTT
CASSSSTGELFF
>-|TRBJ2-7|-|TRBV7-3
TGTGCCAGCAGCTTAACGTACGGGAACTACGAGCAGTACTTC
CASSLTYGNYEQYF
>-|TRBJ1-1|-|TRBV30
TGTGCCTGGAGGGACAGTAAAACTGAAGCTTTCTTT
CAWRDSKTEAFF
>-|TRBJ2-1|few|TRBV5-4
TGTGCCAGCAGCTTACAACTAGCCGGTGAGCAGTTCTTC
CASSLQLAGEQFF
>-|TRBJ2-7|-|TRBV27
TGTGCCAGCAGTTTAGTCGGGACTGACTACGAGCAGTACTTC
CASSLVGTDYEQYF
>TRBD1|TRBJ2-7|-|TRBV30
TGTGCCTGGAGTGGGGACAGAGCCTACGAGCAGTACTTC
CAWSGDRAYEQYF
>-|TRBJ1-2|once|TRBV30
TGTGCCTGGAAAGGGCAGGGCAAGAACTATGGCTACACCTTC
CAWKGQGKNYGYTF
>-|TRBJ1-5|-|TRBV19
TGTGCCAGTAGTATACAGGGTCAGCCCCAGCATTTT
CASSIQGQPQHF
>TRBD2|TRBJ2-2|-|TRBV30
TGTGCCTGGAGGGGACTAGAGGGCCCCGGGGAGCTGTTTTTT
CAWRGLEGPGELFF
>-|TRBJ1-1|-|TRBV6-6
TGTGCCAGCAGGGTTGAGGACACTGAAGCTTTCTTT
CASRVEDTEAFF
>TRBD1|TRBJ1-6|-|TRBV27
TGTGCCAGCAGAGAGGGACAGGCCTATAATTCACCCCTCCACTTT
CASREGQAYNSPLHF
>-|TRBJ2-7|few|TRBV27
TGTGCCAGCAGTTTATTCGGAACCTACGAGCAGTACTTC
CASSLFGTYEQYF
>TRBD1|TRBJ1-4|-|TRBV9
TGTGCCAGCAGCGGAGACAGGGGGCCTTTTGAAAAACTGTTTTTT
CASSGDRGPFEKLFF
>-|TRBJ1-1|few|TRBV4-3
TGCGCCGCTAATAGAACAGGGTCCGACACTGAAGCTTTCTTT
CAANRTGSDTEAFF
>-|TRBJ2-5|few|TRBV29-1
TGCAGCGTTGCCGCAGGGATGGTGGAGACCCAGTACTTC
CSVAAGMVETQYF
>TRBD1|TRBJ1-2|-|TRBV29-1
TGCAGCGTCGAGGGACAGGGGCTCCTTCGGTATGGCTACACCTTC
CSVEGQGLLRYGYTF
>-|TRBJ2-3|few|TRBV27
TGTGCCAGCAGTTTATCCAGGGCGACAGATACGCAGTATTTT
CASSLSRATDTQYF
>TRBD2|TRBJ2-5|-|TRBV5-6
TGTGCCAGCAGCGGGATTATCGGGGGGCAAGAGACCCAGTACTTC
CASSGIIGGQETQYF
>TRBD1|TRBJ2-7|once|TRBV30
TGTGCCTGGGGGACAGTAGCCTACGAGCAGTACTTC
CAWGTVAYEQYF
>-|TRBJ1-1|-|TRBV6-5
TGTGCCAGCACCAAGGAAGGGAGCACTGAAGCTTTCTTT
CASTKEGSTEAFF
>TRBD1|TRBJ1-2|-|TRBV4-1
TGCGCCAGCAGCCAGCAACTCGGGCAACAAGGGGGCGCTAACTATGGCTACACCTTC
CASSQQLGQQGGANYGYTF
>TRBD2|TRBJ2-3|-|TRBV4-3
TGCGCCAGCAGCCAAAGATGGGCTAGCGGAAACACAGATACGCAGTATTTT
CASSQRWASGNTDTQYF
>-|TRBJ1-5|-|TRBV9
TGTGCCAGCAGCGTAGAGGGAGGGCCCCAGCATTTT
CASSVEGGPQHF
>-|TRBJ2-5|-|TRBV6-5
TGTGCCAGCAGCTGGGGGGTCCAAGAGACCCAGTACTTC
CASSWGVQETQYF
>TRBD2|TRBJ2-5|-|TRBV11-2
TGTGCCAGCAGCTCCGGCGGGGGGCCCCGGGCTAGAACCCCAGAGACCCAGTACTTC
CASSSGGGPRARTPETQYF
>-|TRBJ2-7|-|TRBV30
TGTGCCTTGGGGGCTGGGCAGTACTTC
CALGAGQYF
>TRBD1|TRBJ1-6|-|TRBV9
TGTGCCAGCAGCGTAGGGGACAGGGATAATTCACCCCTCCACTTT
CASSVGDRDNSPLHF
>-|TRBJ2-1|-|TRBV18
TGTGCCAGCTCACCACGAAGAGGAGTAGGGGGTGAGCAGTTCTTC
CASSPRRGVGGEQFF
>-|TRBJ2-1|-|TRBV7-9
TGTGCCAGCAGCTCCCCGCCGGGTCCCAATGAGCAGTTCTTC
CASSSPPGPNEQFF
>-|TRBJ1-5|-|TRBV6-1
TGTGCCAGCAGTGACAGGTTCAATCAGCCCCAGCATTTT
CASSDRFNQPQHF
>TRBD1|TRBJ2-1|-|TRBV5-1
TGCGCCAGCAGCTTGGAGGGACAGGGGGCGATAGATGAGCAGTTCTTC
CASSLEGQGAIDEQFF
>-|TRBJ2-7|-|TRBV5-1
TGCGCCAGCAGCCATGGACCGGGCCCCTACGAGCAGTACTTC
CASSHGPGPYEQYF
>TRBD1|TRBJ1-6|-|TRBV6-5
TGTGCCAGCAGTTACTGGACAGGGCGGGATTCACCCCTCCACTTT
CASSYWTGRDSPLHF
>-|TRBJ2-2|-|TRBV29-1
TGCAGCGTTACGAGGCTAGCGAACACCGGGGAGCTGTTTTTT
CSVTRLANTGELFF
>-|TRBJ1-5|-|TRBV5-1
TGCGCCAGCAGCGCCGGGATTAATCAGCCCCAGCATTTT
CASSAGINQPQHF
>TRBD1|TRBJ1-4|-|TRBV5-1
TGCGCCAGCCAGGACAGGCCCTTTGGTGAAAAACTGTTTTTT
CASQDRPFGEKLFF